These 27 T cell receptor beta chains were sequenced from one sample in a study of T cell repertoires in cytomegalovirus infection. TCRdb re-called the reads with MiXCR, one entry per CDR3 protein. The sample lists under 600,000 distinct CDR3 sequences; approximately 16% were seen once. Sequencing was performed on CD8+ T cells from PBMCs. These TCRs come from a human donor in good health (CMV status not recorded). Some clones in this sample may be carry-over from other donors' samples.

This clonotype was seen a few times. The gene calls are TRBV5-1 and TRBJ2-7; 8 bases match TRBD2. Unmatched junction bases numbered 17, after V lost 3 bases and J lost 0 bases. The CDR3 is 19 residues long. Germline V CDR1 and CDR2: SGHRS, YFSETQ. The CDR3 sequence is CASSWRAGAAPLSSYEQYF. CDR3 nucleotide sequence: TGCGCCAGCAGCTGGAGAGCGGGGGCGGCGCCTTTAAGCTCCTACGAGCAGTACTTC.

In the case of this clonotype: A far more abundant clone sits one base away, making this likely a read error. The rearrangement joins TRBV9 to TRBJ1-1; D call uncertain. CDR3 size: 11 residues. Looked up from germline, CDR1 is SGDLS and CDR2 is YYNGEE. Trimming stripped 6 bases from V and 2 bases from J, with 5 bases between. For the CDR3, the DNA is TGTGCCAGCAACCCTAACACTGAAGCTTTCTTT. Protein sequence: CASNPNTEAFF.

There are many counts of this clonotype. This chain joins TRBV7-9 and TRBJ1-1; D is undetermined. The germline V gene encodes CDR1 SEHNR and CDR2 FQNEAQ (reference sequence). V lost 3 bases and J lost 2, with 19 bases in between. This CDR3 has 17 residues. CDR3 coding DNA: TGTGCCAGCAGCTTCCCAGAGGGTGAGCCCATAAACACTGAAGCTTTCTTT. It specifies CASSFPEGEPINTEAFF. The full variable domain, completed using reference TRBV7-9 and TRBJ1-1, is DTGVSQNPRHKITKRGQNVTFRCDPISEHNRLYWYRQTLGQGPEFLTYFQNEAQLEKSRLLSDRFSAERPKGSFSTLEIQRTEQGDSAMYLCASSFPEGEPINTEAFFGQGTRLTVV.

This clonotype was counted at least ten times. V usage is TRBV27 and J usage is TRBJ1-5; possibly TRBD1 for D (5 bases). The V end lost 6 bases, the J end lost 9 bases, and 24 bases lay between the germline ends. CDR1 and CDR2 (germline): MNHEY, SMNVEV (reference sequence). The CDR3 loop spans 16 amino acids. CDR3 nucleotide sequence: TGTGCCAGCAGAGATGGGGCAGGACGTTCCTTGGGGCCCCAGCATTTT. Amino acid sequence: CASRDGAGRSLGPQHF.

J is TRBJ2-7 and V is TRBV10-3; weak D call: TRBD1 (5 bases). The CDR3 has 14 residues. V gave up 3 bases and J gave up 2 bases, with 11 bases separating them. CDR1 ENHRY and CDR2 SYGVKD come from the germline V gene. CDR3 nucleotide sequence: TGTGCCATCAGTGAAGGCGCAGGGCCCTACGAGCAGTACTTC. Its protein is CAISEGAGPYEQYF.

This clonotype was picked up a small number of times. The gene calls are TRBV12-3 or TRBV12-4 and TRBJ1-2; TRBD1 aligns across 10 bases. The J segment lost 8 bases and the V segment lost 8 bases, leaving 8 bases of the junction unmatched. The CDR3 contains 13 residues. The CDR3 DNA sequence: TGTGCCAGCTGGGACAGGGGTGAGGACGGCTACACCTTC. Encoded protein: CASWDRGEDGYTF.

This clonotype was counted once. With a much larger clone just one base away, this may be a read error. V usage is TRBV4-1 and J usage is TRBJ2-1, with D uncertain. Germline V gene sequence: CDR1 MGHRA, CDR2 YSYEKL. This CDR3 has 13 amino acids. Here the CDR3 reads CASSQESDNEQLF. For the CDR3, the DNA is TGCGCCAGCAGCCAAGAATCCGACAATGAGCAGTTATTC.

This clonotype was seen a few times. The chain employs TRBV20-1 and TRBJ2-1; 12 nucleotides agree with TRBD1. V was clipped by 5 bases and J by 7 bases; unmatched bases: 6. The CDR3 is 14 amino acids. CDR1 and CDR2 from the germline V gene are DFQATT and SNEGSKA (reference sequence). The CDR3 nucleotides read TGCAGTGCTGGGGACAGGGGGCGCGGAAATGAGCAGTTCTTC. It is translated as CSAGDRGRGNEQFF.

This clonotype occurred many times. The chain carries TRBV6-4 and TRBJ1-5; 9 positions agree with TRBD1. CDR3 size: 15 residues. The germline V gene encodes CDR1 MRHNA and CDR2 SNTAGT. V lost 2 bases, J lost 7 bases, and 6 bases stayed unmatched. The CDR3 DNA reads TGTGCCAGCAGTGACCCCGGACAGGGGCGGCAGCCCCAGCATTTT. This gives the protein CASSDPGQGRQPQHF.

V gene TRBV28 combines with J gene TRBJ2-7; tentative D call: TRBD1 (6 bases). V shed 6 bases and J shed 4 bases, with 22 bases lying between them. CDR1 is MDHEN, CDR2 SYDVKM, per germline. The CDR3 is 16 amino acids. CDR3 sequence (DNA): TGTGCCAGCAGCGTAGCTGGGGGCTTATTCGATTACGAGCAGTACTTC. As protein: CASSVAGGLFDYEQYF.

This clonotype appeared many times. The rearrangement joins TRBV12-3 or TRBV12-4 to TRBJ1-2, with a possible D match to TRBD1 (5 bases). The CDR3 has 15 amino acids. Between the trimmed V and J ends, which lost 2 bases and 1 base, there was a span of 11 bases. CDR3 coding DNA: TGTGCCAGCAGTTTAATCGGAGGGGTTAACTATGGCTACACCTTC. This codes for CASSLIGGVNYGYTF.

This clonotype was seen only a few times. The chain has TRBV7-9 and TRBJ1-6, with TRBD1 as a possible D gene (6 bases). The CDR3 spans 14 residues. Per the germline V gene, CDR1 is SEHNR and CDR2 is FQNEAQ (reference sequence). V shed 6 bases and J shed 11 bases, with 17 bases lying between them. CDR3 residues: CASSSPPGDAPLHF. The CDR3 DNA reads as TGTGCCAGCAGTTCTCCCCCAGGGGATGCACCCCTCCACTTT.

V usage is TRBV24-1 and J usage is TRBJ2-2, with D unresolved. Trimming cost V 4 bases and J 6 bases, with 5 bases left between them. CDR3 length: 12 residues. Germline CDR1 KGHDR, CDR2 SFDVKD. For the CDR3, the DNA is TGTGCCACCAGTGAGGGGTCCGGGGAGCTGTTTTTT. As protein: CATSEGSGELFF.

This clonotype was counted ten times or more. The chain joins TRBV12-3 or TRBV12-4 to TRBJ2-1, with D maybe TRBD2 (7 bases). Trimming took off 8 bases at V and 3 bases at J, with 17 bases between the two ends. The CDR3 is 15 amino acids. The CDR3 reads CASGEGGGNYNEQFF. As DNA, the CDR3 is TGTGCCAGCGGGGAAGGGGGGGGGAACTACAATGAGCAGTTCTTC.

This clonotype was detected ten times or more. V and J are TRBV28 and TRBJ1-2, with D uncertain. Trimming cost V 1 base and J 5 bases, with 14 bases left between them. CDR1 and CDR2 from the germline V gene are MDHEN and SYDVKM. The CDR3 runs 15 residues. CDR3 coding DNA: TGTGCCAGCAGTTTATACGGGGAATTGGTTTATGGCTACACCTTC. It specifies CASSLYGELVYGYTF.

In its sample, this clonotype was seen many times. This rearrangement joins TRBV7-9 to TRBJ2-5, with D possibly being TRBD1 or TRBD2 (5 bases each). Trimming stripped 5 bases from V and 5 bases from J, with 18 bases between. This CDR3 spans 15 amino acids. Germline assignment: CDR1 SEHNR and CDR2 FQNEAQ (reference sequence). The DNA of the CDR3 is TGTGCCAGCAGCGACCACCGGGACCCAACGGAGACCCAGTACTTC. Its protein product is CASSDHRDPTETQYF.

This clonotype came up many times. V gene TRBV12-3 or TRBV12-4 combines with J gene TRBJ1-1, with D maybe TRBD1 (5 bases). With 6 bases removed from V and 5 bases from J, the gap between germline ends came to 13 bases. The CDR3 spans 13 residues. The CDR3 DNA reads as TGTGCCAGCAGGTATCCGGGGGGGACTGAAGCTTTCTTT. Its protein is CASRYPGGTEAFF.

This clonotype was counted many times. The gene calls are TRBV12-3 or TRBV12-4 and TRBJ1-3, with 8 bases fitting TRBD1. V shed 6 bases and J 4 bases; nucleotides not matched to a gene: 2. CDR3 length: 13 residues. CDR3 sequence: CASSRGRGNTIYF. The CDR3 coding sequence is TGTGCCAGCAGCAGGGGGCGAGGAAACACCATATATTTT.

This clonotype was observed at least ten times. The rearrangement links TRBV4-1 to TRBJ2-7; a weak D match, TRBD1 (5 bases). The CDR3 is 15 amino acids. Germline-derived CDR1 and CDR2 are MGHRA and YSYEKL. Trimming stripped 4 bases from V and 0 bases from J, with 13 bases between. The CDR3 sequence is CASSLLPDTSYEQYF. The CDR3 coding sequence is TGCGCCAGCAGCCTCCTACCGGACACCTCCTACGAGCAGTACTTC.

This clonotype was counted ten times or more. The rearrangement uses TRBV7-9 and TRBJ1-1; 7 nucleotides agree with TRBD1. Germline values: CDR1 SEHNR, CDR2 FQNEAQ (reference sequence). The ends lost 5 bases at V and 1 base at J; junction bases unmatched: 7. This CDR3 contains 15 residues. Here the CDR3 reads CASSPWDSRNTEAFF. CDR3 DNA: TGTGCCAGCAGCCCATGGGACAGTAGGAACACTGAAGCTTTCTTT.

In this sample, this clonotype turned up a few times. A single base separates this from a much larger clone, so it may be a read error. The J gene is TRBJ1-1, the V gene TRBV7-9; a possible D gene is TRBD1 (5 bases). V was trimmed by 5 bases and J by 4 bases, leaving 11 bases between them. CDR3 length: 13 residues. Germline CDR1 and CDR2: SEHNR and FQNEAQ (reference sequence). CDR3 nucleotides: TGTGCCAGCAGCCCCAGGGAACGCACTGAAGCTTTCTTT. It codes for CASSPRERTEAFF.

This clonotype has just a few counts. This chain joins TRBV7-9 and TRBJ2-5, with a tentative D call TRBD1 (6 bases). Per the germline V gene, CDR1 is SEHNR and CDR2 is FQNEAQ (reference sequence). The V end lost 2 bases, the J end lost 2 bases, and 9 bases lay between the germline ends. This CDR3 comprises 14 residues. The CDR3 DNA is TGTGCCAGCAGCTTAACGAGGGGGCAAGAGACCCAGTACTTC. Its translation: CASSLTRGQETQYF.

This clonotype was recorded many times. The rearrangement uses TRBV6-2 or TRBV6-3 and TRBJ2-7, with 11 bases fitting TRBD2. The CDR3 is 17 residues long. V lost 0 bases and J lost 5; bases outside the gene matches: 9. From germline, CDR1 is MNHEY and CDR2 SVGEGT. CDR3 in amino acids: CASSYSGLAGMGDEQYF. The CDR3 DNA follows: TGTGCCAGCAGTTACTCCGGACTAGCGGGTATGGGCGACGAGCAGTACTTC.

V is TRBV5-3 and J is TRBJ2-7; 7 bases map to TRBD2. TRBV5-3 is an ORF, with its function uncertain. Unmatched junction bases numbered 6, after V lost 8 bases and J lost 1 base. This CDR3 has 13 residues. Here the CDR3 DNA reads TGTGCCAGCAAAGGGACTATTTCCTACGAGCAGTACTTC. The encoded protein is CASKGTISYEQYF.

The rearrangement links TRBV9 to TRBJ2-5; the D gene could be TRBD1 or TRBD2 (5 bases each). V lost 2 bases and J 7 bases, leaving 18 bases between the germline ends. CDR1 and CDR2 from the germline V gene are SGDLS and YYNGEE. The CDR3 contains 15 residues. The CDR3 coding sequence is TGTGCCAGCAGCGTGGGAACAGGTGGGAGTGGGACCCAGTACTTC. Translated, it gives CASSVGTGGSGTQYF.

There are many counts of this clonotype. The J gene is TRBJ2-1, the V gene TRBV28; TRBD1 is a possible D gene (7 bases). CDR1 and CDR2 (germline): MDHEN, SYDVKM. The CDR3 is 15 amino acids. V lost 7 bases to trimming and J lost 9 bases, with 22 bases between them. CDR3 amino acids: CASTPRRGRGAEQFF. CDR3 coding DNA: TGTGCCAGCACCCCAAGGAGGGGGCGCGGGGCTGAGCAGTTCTTC.

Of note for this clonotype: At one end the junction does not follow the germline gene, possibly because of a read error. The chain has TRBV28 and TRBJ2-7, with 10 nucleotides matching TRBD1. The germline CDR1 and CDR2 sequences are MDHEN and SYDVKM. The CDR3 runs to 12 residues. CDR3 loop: CASSLYGTGDNF. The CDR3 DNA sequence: TGTGCCAGCAGTTTATATGGGACAGGGGATAACTTC. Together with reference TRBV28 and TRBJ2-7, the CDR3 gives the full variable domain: DVKVTQSSRYLVKRTGEKVFLECVQDMDHENMFWYRQDPGLGLRLIYFSYDVKMKEKGDIPEGYSVSREKKERFSLILESASTNQTSMYLCASSLYGTGDNFGPGTRLTVT.